Listed below are T cell receptor beta chains from one sample, sequenced in a study of blood T cell repertoires in COVID-19. Measured with immunoSEQ multiplex PCR; TCRdb has only the in-frame clones, and not every one. Of around 200,000 clones listed, 75% to 90% are singletons. The material sequenced was PBMCs or T cells enriched from blood (not recorded which). Receptor source: a middle-aged woman with acute COVID-19. Both conserved end residues are part of each CDR3. Fields, in order: V gene, clone size, J gene, D gene, CDR3 protein, CDR3 DNA. The D gene is left open where the match is weak. For some rows the clone size is stated as once, few or many, or as a class when expanded; others skip it.

TRBV12-3/TRBV12-4	-	TRBJ1-2	TRBD1	CASSLADREGYTF	TGTGCCAGCAGTTTAGCGGACAGGGAAGGCTACACCTTC
TRBV6-5	-	TRBJ2-7	-	CATDPGGYEQYF	TGTGCCACCGACCCCGGGGGCTACGAGCAGTACTTC
TRBV12-3/TRBV12-4	-	TRBJ1-2	TRBD1	CASTRQGFGYTF	TGTGCCAGCACCAGACAGGGTTTTGGCTACACCTTC
TRBV3-1/TRBV3-2	few	TRBJ2-1	-	CASSQGAPDEQFF	TGTGCCAGCAGCCAGGGGGCTCCTGATGAGCAGTTCTTC
TRBV5-6	-	TRBJ2-2	TRBD1	CASSFRTGTDTGELFF	TGTGCCAGCAGCTTTCGGACAGGGACAGACACCGGGGAGCTGTTTTTT
TRBV27	-	TRBJ2-3	TRBD2	CASSLGGGVRTDTQYF	TGTGCCAGCAGTTTAGGCGGGGGGGTGCGCACAGATACGCAGTATTTT
TRBV5-5	-	TRBJ2-3	-	CASSLAGREADTQYF	TGTGCCAGCAGCTTGGCAGGCAGGGAGGCAGATACGCAGTATTTT
TRBV14	once	TRBJ1-3	-	CASSQELAGPGNTIYF	TGTGCCAGCAGCCAAGAACTCGCGGGGCCGGGGAACACCATATATTTT
TRBV29-1	-	TRBJ1-1	-	CSVEMGQEPEAFF	TGCAGCGTTGAAATGGGACAAGAGCCTGAAGCTTTCTTT
TRBV7-3	-	TRBJ1-1	-	CASSSGTEAFF	TGTGCCAGCAGCTCGGGGACTGAAGCTTTCTTT
TRBV19	-	TRBJ2-3	TRBD2	CASSLHPGLAIDTQYF	TGTGCCAGTAGTCTACATCCGGGACTAGCAATCGATACGCAGTATTTT
TRBV14	-	TRBJ1-1	TRBD1	CASSHPGQGRAKTEAFF	TGTGCCAGCAGCCATCCGGGACAGGGTCGAGCTAAAACTGAAGCTTTCTTT
TRBV30	-	TRBJ1-1	TRBD1	CAWNTGERTEAFF	TGTGCCTGGAATACAGGGGAAAGAACTGAAGCTTTCTTT
TRBV19	-	TRBJ1-6	-	CASSTPPRQRNSPLHF	TGTGCCAGTAGTACCCCTCCGAGGCAGCGGAATTCACCCCTCCACTTT